This T cell receptor beta chain is from a study of siplizumab effects on memory and regulatory T cells (dated by TCRdb to the late 2010s). With respect to the entire study: The study looked at the effect of siplizumab, an anti-CD2 antibody, on alloreactive T-cell subsets in allogeneic mixed lymphocyte reactions made from human PBMCs. Study-wide conclusions, independent of this receptor: Whether proliferating Tregs from siplizumab cultures were suppressive was not functionally confirmed. Because sequences at frequencies below about 10^-5 were poorly captured, only a minor fraction of alloreactive clones could be mapped back to unstimulated subsets. A naive or memory phenotype could not be assigned to roughly 80-97% of proliferating CD4+ or CD8+ clones. Siplizumab significantly reduced the cumulative frequency of alloreactive sequences traceable to unstimulated CD4+ memory T cells. Unstimulated naive T cells appeared more diverse than memory T cells, and naive cells seemed to contribute substantially to the alloresponse. In reactions with siplizumab, an average of about 69% of mappable alloreactive CD4+ clones were Treg-derived, compared with 26.9% in control reactions.

The library came from the immunoSEQ multiplex PCR assay. Each sample had 9 x 10^4 or so TCR templates assayed by the deep sequencing platform. Genomic DNA extracted from sorted T cells was the material used for TCRbeta CDR3 sequencing. The authors' pipeline ran thus. The R programming language was used for the clonal analysis of the TCRbeta CDR3 data. Alloreactive CD4+ and CD8+ clones were identified by comparing unstimulated samples to CFSE-low samples taken after the reaction. Regulatory or non-regulatory origin of alloreactive CD4+ clones was assigned by matching sequences to the sorted unstimulated Treg and non-Treg repertoires. Entries here come from immuneACCESS through TCRdb and include only in-frame sequences with V and J called. Some clones fail to appear in such tables; in the studies checked, an unresolved V gene covers under half of the shortfall, and the cause of the remainder is unknown. That table supplies the V and J calls and clone size; D and trimming were determined from the DNA. Here the sample has 65,000 to 90,000 clones; about 92% occur a single time. The top ten hold 4.5% to 5% of the sample.

CDR1 is given as MRHNA and CDR2 as SNTAGT, both from the germline V gene. V is reduced by 1 base and J by 4 bases, leaving a spacing of 16 bases between them. The CDR3 has 16 amino acids, counting the end cysteine and phenylalanine. Only the CDR3 DNA is retained, 48 bases long and in frame from the first base. Sorted unstimulated T cells, along with proliferating T cells recovered from mixed lymphocyte reactions, underwent TCRbeta CDR3 sequencing. Fresh whole blood from approximately 10 HLA-typed healthy donors was used to isolate PBMCs. Notes on this clone: Its antigen remains unidentified. Per-base qualities were not stored, and no clone one base away is much larger.

The source material was CD8+ T cells sorted from blood. The TCR originated in a human donor in good health. The sequence links TRBV6-4 to TRBJ2-5, and perhaps TRBD1 as D gene, on 5 matching bases. The CDR3: CASSDWARVDTETQYF. The DNA reads TGTGCCAGCAGTGACTGGGCCAGGGTAGATACAGAGACCCAGTACTTC.